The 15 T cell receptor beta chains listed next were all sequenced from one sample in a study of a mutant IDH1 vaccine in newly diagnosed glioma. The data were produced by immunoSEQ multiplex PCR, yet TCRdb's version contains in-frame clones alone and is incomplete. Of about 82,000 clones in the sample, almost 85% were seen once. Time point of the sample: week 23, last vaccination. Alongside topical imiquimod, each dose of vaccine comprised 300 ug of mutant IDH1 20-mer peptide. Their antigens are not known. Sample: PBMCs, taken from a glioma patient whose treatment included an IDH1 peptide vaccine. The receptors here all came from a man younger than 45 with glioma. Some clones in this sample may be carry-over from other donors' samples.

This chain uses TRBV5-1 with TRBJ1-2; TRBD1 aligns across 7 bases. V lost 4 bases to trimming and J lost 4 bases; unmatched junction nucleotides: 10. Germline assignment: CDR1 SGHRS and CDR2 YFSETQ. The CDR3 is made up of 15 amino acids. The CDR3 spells CASSPGDRETYGYTF. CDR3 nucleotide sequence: TGCGCCAGCAGCCCGGGGGACAGAGAGACCTATGGCTACACCTTC.

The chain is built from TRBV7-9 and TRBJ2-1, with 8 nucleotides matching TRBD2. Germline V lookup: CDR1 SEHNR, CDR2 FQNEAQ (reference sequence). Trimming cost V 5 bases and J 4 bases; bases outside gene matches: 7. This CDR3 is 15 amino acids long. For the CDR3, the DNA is TGTGCCAGCAGCCCGCGGCGGGGGGATTACAATGAGCAGTTCTTC. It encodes CASSPRRGDYNEQFF.

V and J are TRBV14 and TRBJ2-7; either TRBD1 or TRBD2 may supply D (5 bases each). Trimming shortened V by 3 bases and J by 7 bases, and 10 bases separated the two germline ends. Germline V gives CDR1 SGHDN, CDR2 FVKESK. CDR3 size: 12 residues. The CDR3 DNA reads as TGTGCCAGCAGCCAGGGGGTCCTTGAGCAGTACTTC. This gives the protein CASSQGVLEQYF.

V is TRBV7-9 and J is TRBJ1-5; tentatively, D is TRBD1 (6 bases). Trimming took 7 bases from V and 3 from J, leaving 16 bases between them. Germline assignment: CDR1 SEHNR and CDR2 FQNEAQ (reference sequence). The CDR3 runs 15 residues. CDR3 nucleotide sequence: TGTGCCAGCATCCATCTCCGGGACATCAATCAGCCCCAGCATTTT. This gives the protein CASIHLRDINQPQHF.

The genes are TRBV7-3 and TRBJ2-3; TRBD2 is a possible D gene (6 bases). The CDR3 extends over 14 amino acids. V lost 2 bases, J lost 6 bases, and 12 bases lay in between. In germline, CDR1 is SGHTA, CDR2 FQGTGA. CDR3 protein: CASSLDGGRDTQYF. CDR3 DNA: TGTGCCAGCAGCTTAGACGGGGGTCGGGATACGCAGTATTTT.

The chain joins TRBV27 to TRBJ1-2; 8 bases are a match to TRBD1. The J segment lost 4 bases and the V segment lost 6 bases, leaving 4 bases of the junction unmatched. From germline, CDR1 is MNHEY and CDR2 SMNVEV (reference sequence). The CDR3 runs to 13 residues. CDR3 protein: CASRLDRGYGYTF. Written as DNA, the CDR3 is TGTGCCAGCAGGTTAGACAGGGGCTATGGCTACACCTTC.

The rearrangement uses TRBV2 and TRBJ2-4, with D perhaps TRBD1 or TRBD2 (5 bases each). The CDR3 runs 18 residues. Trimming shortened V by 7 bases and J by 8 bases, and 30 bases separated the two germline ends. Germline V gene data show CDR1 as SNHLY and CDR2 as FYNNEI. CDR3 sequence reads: CASTTDPLTSIGADIQYF. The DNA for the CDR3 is TGTGCCAGCACAACCGACCCTCTCACTAGTATTGGGGCGGACATTCAGTACTTC. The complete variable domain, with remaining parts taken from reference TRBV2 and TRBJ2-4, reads EPEVTQTPSHQVTQMGQEVILRCVPISNHLYFYWYRQILGQKVEFLVSFYNNEISEKSEIFDDQFSVERPDGSNFTLKIRSTKLEDSAMYFCASTTDPLTSIGADIQYFGAGTRLSVL.

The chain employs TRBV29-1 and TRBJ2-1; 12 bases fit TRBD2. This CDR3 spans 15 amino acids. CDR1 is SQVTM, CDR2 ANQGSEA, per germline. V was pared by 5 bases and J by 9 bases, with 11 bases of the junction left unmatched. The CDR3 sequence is CSVSHPSGGAREQFF. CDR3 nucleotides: TGCAGCGTTTCCCACCCTAGCGGGGGGGCCCGTGAGCAGTTCTTC.

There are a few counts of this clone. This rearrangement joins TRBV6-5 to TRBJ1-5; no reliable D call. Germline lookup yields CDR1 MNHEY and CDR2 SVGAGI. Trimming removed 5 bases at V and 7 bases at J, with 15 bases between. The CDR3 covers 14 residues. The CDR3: CASSPARGVQPQHF. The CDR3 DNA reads TGTGCCAGCAGTCCTGCGAGAGGAGTGCAGCCCCAGCATTTT.

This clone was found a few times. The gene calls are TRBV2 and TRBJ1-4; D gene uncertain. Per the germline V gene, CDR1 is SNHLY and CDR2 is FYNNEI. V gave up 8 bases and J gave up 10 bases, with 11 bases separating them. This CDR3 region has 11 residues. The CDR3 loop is CASQGAGKLFF. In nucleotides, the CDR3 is TGTGCCAGCCAAGGTGCAGGAAAACTGTTTTTT.

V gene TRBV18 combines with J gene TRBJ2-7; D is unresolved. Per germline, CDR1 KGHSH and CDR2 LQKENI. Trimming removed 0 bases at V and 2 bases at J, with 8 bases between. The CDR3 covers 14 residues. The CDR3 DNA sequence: TGTGCCAGCTCACCACCGCCCGCTACCTACGAGCAGTACTTC. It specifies CASSPPPATYEQYF.

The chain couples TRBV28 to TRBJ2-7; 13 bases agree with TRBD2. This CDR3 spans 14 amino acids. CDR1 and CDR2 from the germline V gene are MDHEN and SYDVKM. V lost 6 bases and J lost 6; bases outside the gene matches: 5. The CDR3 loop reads CASSLGLAGAEQYF. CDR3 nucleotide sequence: TGTGCCAGCAGCCTAGGACTAGCGGGAGCCGAGCAGTACTTC.

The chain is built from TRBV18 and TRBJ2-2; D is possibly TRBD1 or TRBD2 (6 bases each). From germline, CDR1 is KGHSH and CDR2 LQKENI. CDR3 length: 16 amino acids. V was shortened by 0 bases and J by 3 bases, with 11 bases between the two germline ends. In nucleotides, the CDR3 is TGTGCCAGCTCACCACCACGGGGGCGCGACACCGGGGAGCTGTTTTTT. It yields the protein CASSPPRGRDTGELFF.

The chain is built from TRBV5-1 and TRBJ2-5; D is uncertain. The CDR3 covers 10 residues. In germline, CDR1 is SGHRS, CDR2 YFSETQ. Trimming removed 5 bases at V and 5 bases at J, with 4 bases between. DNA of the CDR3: TGCGCCAGCAGTGGGGAGACCCAGTACTTC. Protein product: CASSGETQYF.

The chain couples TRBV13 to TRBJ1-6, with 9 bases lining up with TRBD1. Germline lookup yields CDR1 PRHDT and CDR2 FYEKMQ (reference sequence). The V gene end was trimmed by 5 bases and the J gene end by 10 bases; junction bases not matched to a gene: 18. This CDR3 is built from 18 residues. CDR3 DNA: TGTGCCAGCAGCACCTTAATCCGGGACAGGGAGAATCGGTCACCCCTCCACTTT. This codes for CASSTLIRDRENRSPLHF.